Each of the 11 T cell receptor beta chains below was sequenced from the same sample in a study of T-cell memory formation after mild COVID-19. TCRdb passed the 5' RACE reads through MiXCR, listing each CDR3 protein once. The sample has roughly 250,000 distinct CDR3 sequences; 16% are singletons. Sequenced: PBMCs or a T cell subset sorted from them (not recorded which). The receptors shown here come from a young man who had mild COVID-19 (a few samples of this study predate the infection). Cell type and time point are not known.

The chain uses TRBV14 and TRBJ2-6, with TRBD1 as a possible D gene (6 bases). This CDR3 region has 18 residues. With 0 bases removed from V and 2 bases from J, the gap between germline ends came to 14 bases. Per germline, CDR1 SGHDN and CDR2 FVKESK. CDR3 sequence: CASSQEGYPGAGANVLTF. The CDR3, as DNA: TGTGCCAGCAGCCAAGAGGGTTACCCAGGGGCTGGGGCCAACGTCCTGACTTTC.

The J gene is TRBJ1-1, the V gene TRBV3-1, with 9 bases identical to TRBD1. The V segment lost 2 bases and the J segment 5 bases; nucleotides outside the gene matches: 9. In germline, CDR1 is LGHDT, CDR2 YNNKEL (reference sequence). The CDR3 has 16 residues. The CDR3 coding sequence is TGTGCCAGCAGCCAATTCGGGGACAGGGCAGGAACTGAAGCTTTCTTT. It is translated as CASSQFGDRAGTEAFF. The full variable domain, completed using reference TRBV3-1 and TRBJ1-1, is DTAVSQTPKYLVTQMGNDKSIKCEQNLGHDTMYWYKQDSKKFLKIMFSYNNKELIINETVPNRFSPKSPDKAHLNLHINSLELGDSAVYFCASSQFGDRAGTEAFFGQGTRLTVV.

V gene TRBV7-9 combines with J gene TRBJ2-6; no reliable D call. With 7 bases removed from V and 3 bases from J, the gap between germline ends came to 4 bases. The CDR3 extends over 12 amino acids. In germline, CDR1 is SEHNR, CDR2 FQNEAQ (reference sequence). The DNA for the CDR3 is TGTGCCAGCACTCGTGGGGCCAACGTCCTGACTTTC. This sequence encodes CASTRGANVLTF.

This chain joins TRBV5-1 and TRBJ2-7; D not resolved. The V gene lost 0 bases and the J gene lost 1 base, with 5 bases spanning the gap. The germline CDR1 and CDR2 sequences are SGHRS and YFSETQ. The CDR3 runs to 13 residues. The CDR3 is CASSLGNSYEQYF. The CDR3 DNA is TGCGCCAGCAGCTTGGGAAATTCCTACGAGCAGTACTTC.

The chain has TRBV7-6 and TRBJ2-1; 7 positions agree with TRBD1. Trimming took 1 base from V and 3 from J; bases not matched to a gene: 3. The length of the CDR3 is 15 residues. Germline V gene lookup returns CDR1 SGHVS and CDR2 FNYEAQ. This chain's CDR3 is CASSLGGQHYNEQFF. The CDR3 DNA is TGTGCCAGCAGCTTAGGGGGACAGCACTACAATGAGCAGTTCTTC. The full variable domain, completed using reference TRBV7-6 and TRBJ2-1, is GAGVSQSPRYKVTKRGQDVALRCDPISGHVSLYWYRQALGQGPEFLTYFNYEAQQDKSGLPNDRFSAERPEGSISTLTIQRTEQRDSAMYRCASSLGGQHYNEQFFGPGTRLTVL.

This clonotype was seen a few times. This chain uses TRBV3-1 with TRBJ2-5; 8 bases match TRBD1. The CDR3 consists of 15 residues. Per the germline V gene, CDR1 is LGHDT and CDR2 is YNNKEL (reference sequence). V was pared by 1 base and J by 6 bases, with 7 bases of the junction left unmatched. The DNA of the CDR3 is TGTGCCAGCAGCCAAGCAGGGGGCGCTTTTAAGACCCAGTACTTC. Translated: CASSQAGGAFKTQYF.

The chain combines TRBV7-9 with TRBJ2-5; possible D gene TRBD1, 5 bases. The CDR3 contains 14 residues. The germline gives CDR1 SEHNR, CDR2 FQNEAQ (reference sequence). V shed 5 bases and J shed 5 bases, with 15 bases lying between them. CDR3 residues: CASSTTPSGETQYF. The CDR3 coding sequence is TGTGCCAGCAGCACCACTCCCTCAGGGGAGACCCAGTACTTC.

This clonotype has a count of ten or more. In DNA, the CDR3 is TGTGCCAGCAGCCCCATCGGGGTCCTCCGGCCCAATGAGCAGTTCTTC. It encodes CASSPIGVLRPNEQFF. J is TRBJ2-1 and V is TRBV7-9; the D gene is possibly TRBD2 (5 bases). The V gene lost 5 bases and the J gene lost 6 bases, with 20 bases spanning the gap. This CDR3 spans 16 amino acids. In germline, CDR1 is SEHNR, CDR2 FQNEAQ (reference sequence).

This clonotype was counted ten times or more. The rearrangement links TRBV4-1 to TRBJ2-5; perhaps D is TRBD1 or TRBD2 (5 bases each). The CDR3 contains 14 residues. CDR1 and CDR2 (germline): MGHRA, YSYEKL. The V end lost 1 base, the J end lost 4 bases, and 10 bases lay between the germline ends. CDR3 residues: CASSQGNGAETQYF. The DNA of the CDR3 is TGCGCCAGCAGCCAAGGGAACGGGGCAGAGACCCAGTACTTC.

This clonotype has only a few counts. Being one base from a much bigger clone, this may be a read error. The J gene is TRBJ1-5, the V gene TRBV7-6; D possibly corresponds to TRBD1 (5 bases). This CDR3 has 13 amino acids. V lost 2 bases and J 5 bases, leaving 7 bases between the germline ends. Germline assignment: CDR1 SGHVS and CDR2 FNYEAQ. The chain's CDR3 is CASSLSRDQPQHF. In DNA, the CDR3 is TGTGCCAGCAGCTTAAGCAGGGATCAGCCCCAGCATTTT.

The chain couples TRBV2 to TRBJ2-2; D gene unclear. V was pared by 7 bases and J by 0 bases, with 9 bases between. CDR3 size: 14 residues. Per the germline V gene, CDR1 is SNHLY and CDR2 is FYNNEI. In nucleotides, the CDR3 is TGTGCCAGCATGGAGTCCACGAACACCGGGGAGCTGTTTTTT. Translation gives CASMESTNTGELFF.